The rows below give T cell receptor beta chains drawn from one sample of a study of tumor T cells in aggressive B-cell lymphoma. The assay was immunoSEQ multiplex PCR, and TCRdb's table has in-frame clones only and misses some. The table lists 9,500 to 13,000 clones, 70% to 90% of them singletons, with about 2% in the top ten. Sequenced input: tumor tissue. These receptors were collected from an adult with diffuse large B cell lymphoma. The CDR3 runs from the conserved cysteine through the conserved F or W. Each record gives: V gene, J gene, D gene, clone size, CDR3 protein, CDR3 DNA. D genes are given only for firm matches. Expanded clones are given a class, and other clones once, few, many or no size at all.

V gene: TRBV2
J gene: TRBJ1-2
D gene: .
clone size: once
CDR3 protein: CASSGTHAPVYGYTF
CDR3 DNA: TGTGCCAGCAGCGGTACCCATGCTCCCGTCTATGGCTACACCTTC

V gene: TRBV28
J gene: TRBJ2-7
D gene: .
clone size: .
CDR3 protein: CASSLIRDSYEQYF
CDR3 DNA: TGTGCCAGCAGTTTAATCCGGGACTCCTACGAGCAGTACTTC

V gene: TRBV30
J gene: TRBJ2-1
D gene: TRBD2
clone size: .
CDR3 protein: CAWSTASGMGEQFF
CDR3 DNA: TGTGCCTGGAGTACGGCTAGCGGGATGGGTGAGCAGTTCTTC

V gene: TRBV10-1
J gene: TRBJ2-2
D gene: TRBD1
clone size: .
CDR3 protein: CASRTPGQRNTGELFF
CDR3 DNA: TGCGCCAGCAGGACGCCGGGACAGAGGAACACCGGGGAGCTGTTTTTT

V gene: TRBV27
J gene: TRBJ2-3
D gene: .
clone size: .
CDR3 protein: CASSFFPSLGARDTQYF
CDR3 DNA: TGTGCCAGCAGTTTTTTCCCTAGTTTGGGGGCCCGGGATACGCAGTATTTT

V gene: TRBV5-6
J gene: TRBJ2-1
D gene: TRBD1
clone size: .
CDR3 protein: CASSRGTGGYNEQFF
CDR3 DNA: TGTGCCAGCAGTCGCGGGACAGGGGGCTACAATGAGCAGTTCTTC

V gene: TRBV27
J gene: TRBJ2-2
D gene: .
clone size: .
CDR3 protein: CASSFTGTGELFF
CDR3 DNA: TGTGCCAGCAGTTTTACAGGCACCGGGGAGCTGTTTTTT

V gene: TRBV7-9
J gene: TRBJ2-1
D gene: TRBD2
clone size: .
CDR3 protein: CASSLAGGVDEQFF
CDR3 DNA: TGTGCCAGCAGCTTAGCGGGAGGGGTGGATGAGCAGTTCTTC

V gene: TRBV30
J gene: TRBJ2-3
D gene: .
clone size: .
CDR3 protein: CAWSRGSDTQYF
CDR3 DNA: TGTGCCTGGAGCCGAGGGTCGGATACGCAGTATTTT

V gene: TRBV6-5
J gene: TRBJ1-5
D gene: .
clone size: .
CDR3 protein: CASSYRRGQPQHF
CDR3 DNA: TGTGCCAGCAGTTACCGAAGAGGCCAGCCCCAGCATTTT

V gene: TRBV2
J gene: TRBJ2-7
D gene: TRBD1
clone size: .
CDR3 protein: CASSSIPGQGTYEQYF
CDR3 DNA: TGTGCCAGCAGTAGCATACCGGGACAGGGGACCTACGAGCAGTACTTC

V gene: TRBV7-2
J gene: TRBJ2-5
D gene: .
clone size: .
CDR3 protein: CASSARDSLSRETQYF
CDR3 DNA: TGTGCCAGCAGCGCCCGGGACTCCCTTTCCAGGGAGACCCAGTACTTC

V gene: TRBV18
J gene: TRBJ2-5
D gene: .
clone size: .
CDR3 protein: CASSPGQWETQYF
CDR3 DNA: TGTGCCAGCTCTCCAGGACAGTGGGAGACCCAGTACTTC